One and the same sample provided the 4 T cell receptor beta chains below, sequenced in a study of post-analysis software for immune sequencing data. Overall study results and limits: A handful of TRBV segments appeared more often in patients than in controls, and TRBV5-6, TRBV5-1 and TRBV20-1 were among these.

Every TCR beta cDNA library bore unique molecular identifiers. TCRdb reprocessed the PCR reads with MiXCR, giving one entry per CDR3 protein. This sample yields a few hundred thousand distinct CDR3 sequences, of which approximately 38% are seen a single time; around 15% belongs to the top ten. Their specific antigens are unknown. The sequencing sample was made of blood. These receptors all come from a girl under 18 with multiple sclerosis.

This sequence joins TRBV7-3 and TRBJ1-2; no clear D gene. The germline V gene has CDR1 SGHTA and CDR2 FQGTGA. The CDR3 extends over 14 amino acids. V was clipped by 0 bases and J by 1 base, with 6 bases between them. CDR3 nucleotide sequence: TGTGCCAGCAGCTTAACAGCCGGTAACTATGGCTACACCTTC. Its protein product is CASSLTAGNYGYTF.

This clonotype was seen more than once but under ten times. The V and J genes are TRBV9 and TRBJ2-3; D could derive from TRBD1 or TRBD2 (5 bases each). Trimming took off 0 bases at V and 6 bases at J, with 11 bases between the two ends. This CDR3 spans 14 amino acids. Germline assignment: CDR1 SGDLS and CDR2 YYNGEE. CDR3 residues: CASSVEGWDDTQYF. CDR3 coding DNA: TGTGCCAGCAGCGTAGAAGGTTGGGACGATACGCAGTATTTT.

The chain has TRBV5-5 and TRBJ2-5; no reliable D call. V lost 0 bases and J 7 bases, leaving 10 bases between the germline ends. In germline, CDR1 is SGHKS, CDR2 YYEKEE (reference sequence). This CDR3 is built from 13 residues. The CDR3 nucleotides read TGTGCCAGCAGCTTGGATAGCTGGGGGACCCAGTACTTC. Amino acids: CASSLDSWGTQYF.

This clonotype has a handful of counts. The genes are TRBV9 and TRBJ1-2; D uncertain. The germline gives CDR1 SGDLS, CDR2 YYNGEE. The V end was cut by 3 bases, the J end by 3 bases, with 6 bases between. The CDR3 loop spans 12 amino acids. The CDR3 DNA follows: TGTGCCAGCAGCGGGCGGGACTATGGCTACACCTTC. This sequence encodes CASSGRDYGYTF.